Listed here are 7 T cell receptor beta chains from one sample, sequenced in a study of CD8+ T cells in alopecia areata. TCR sequencing used cDNA made by reverse transcription of extracted RNA. Profiling relied on immunoSEQ multiplex PCR, and the TCRdb table lists in-frame clones only, not all of them. The data show about 150,000 clones, roughly 50% seen once. The starting material was CD4+ T cells sorted from blood, obtained at week 0. The receptors stem from a human donor with alopecia areata.

The V gene is TRBV7-9, the J gene TRBJ1-1; D not resolved. V lost 3 bases to trimming and J lost 8 bases, with 10 bases between them. The length of the CDR3 is 12 residues. Looked up from germline, CDR1 is SEHNR and CDR2 is FQNEAQ (reference sequence). This chain's CDR3 is CASSFSQREAFF. CDR3 bases: TGTGCCAGCAGCTTCTCGCAGCGAGAAGCTTTCTTT.

This chain joins TRBV28 and TRBJ2-5; no definite D call. The CDR3 consists of 11 residues. The V end lost 3 bases, the J end lost 3 bases, and 2 bases lay between the germline ends. CDR1 and CDR2 (germline): MDHEN, SYDVKM. CDR3: CASSFEETQYF. CDR3 DNA: TGTGCCAGCAGTTTTGAAGAGACCCAGTACTTC.

The CDR3 is CASRPQVGETQYF. CDR3 sequence (DNA): TGTGCCAGCAGGCCCCAGGTGGGAGAGACCCAGTACTTC. The chain carries TRBV7-9 and TRBJ2-5; D unresolved. The germline V gene encodes CDR1 SEHNR and CDR2 FQNEAQ (reference sequence). Trimming pared 6 bases from V and 4 bases from J, leaving 12 bases between. The CDR3 spans 13 residues.

This clone showed up many times. This chain links TRBV7-9 with TRBJ1-4, with 7 bases aligning to TRBD1. Trimming took 1 base from V and 7 from J; bases not matched to a gene: 6. This CDR3 is built from 15 residues. From germline, CDR1 is SEHNR and CDR2 FQNEAQ (reference sequence). CDR3 nucleotides: TGTGCCAGCAGCTTAGGACAGGGTGGATTTGAAAAACTGTTTTTT. Protein sequence: CASSLGQGGFEKLFF.

The chain combines TRBV5-4 with TRBJ2-5; D is uncertain. The CDR3 contains 13 residues. V was clipped by 3 bases and J by 5 bases, with 11 bases between them. Germline CDR1 and CDR2: SGHNT and YYREEE (reference sequence). In nucleotides, the CDR3 is TGTGCCAGCAGCTGGAAGGATAGGGAGACCCAGTACTTC. It translates to CASSWKDRETQYF.

The chain recombines TRBV5-1 with TRBJ2-5, with D maybe TRBD1 (7 bases). With 1 base removed from V and 5 bases from J, the gap between germline ends came to 9 bases. The CDR3 is 13 residues long. CDR1 and CDR2 from the germline V gene are SGHRS and YFSETQ. CDR3 in DNA: TGCGCCAGCAGCTTGTCAGGGGGGGAGACCCAGTACTTC. As protein: CASSLSGGETQYF. Complete variable domain (other parts from reference TRBV5-1 and TRBJ2-5): KAGVTQTPRYLIKTRGQQVTLSCSPISGHRSVSWYQQTPGQGLQFLFEYFSETQRNKGNFPGRFSGRQFSNSRSEMNVSTLELGDSALYLCASSLSGGETQYFGPGTRLLVL.

This clone showed up just a few times. The gene calls are TRBV10-3 and TRBJ2-7; D is possibly TRBD1 or TRBD2 (5 bases each). Looked up from germline, CDR1 is ENHRY and CDR2 is SYGVKD. This CDR3 comprises 13 residues. V shed 6 bases and J shed 6 bases, with 15 bases lying between them. The CDR3 spells CAIRPTVGVEQYF. The CDR3 bases are TGTGCCATCAGACCGACAGTCGGGGTCGAGCAGTACTTC.